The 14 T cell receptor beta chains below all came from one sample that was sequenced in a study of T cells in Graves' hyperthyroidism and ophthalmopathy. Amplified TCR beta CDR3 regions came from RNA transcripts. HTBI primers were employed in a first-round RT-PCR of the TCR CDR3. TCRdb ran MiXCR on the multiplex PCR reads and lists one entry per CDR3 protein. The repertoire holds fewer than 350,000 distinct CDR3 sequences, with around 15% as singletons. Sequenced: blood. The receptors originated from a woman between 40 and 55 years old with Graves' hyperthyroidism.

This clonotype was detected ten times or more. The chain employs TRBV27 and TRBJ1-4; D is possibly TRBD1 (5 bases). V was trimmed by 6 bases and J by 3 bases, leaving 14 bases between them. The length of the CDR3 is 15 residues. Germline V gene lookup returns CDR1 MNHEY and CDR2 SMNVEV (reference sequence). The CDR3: CASRDGGFANEKLFF. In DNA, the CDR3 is TGTGCCAGCAGGGATGGGGGGTTCGCTAATGAAAAACTGTTTTTT.

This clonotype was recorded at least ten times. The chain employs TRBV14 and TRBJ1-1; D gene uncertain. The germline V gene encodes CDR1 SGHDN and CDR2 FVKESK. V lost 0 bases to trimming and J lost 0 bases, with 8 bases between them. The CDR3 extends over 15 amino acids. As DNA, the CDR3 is TGTGCCAGCAGCCAAGAATGGCAGATGAACACTGAAGCTTTCTTT. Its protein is CASSQEWQMNTEAFF.

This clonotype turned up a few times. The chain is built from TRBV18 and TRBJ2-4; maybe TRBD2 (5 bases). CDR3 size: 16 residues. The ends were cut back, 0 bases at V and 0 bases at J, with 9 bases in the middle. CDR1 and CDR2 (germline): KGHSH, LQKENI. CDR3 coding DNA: TGTGCCAGCTCACCACCCGCAGCGGTAGCCAAAAACATTCAGTACTTC. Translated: CASSPPAAVAKNIQYF.

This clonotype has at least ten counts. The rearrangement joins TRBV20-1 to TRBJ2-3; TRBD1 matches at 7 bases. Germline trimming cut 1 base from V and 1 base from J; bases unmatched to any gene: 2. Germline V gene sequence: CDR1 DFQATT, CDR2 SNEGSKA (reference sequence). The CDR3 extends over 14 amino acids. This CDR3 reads CSARGDRGTDTQYF. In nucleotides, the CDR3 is TGCAGTGCTAGAGGAGACAGGGGCACAGATACGCAGTATTTT.

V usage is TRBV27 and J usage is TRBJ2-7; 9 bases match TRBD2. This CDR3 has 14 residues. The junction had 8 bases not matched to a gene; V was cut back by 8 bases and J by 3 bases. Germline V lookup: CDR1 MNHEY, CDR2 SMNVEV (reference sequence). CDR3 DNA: TGTGCCAGCGGATCTAGCGGGATAGACTACGAGCAGTACTTC. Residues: CASGSSGIDYEQYF.

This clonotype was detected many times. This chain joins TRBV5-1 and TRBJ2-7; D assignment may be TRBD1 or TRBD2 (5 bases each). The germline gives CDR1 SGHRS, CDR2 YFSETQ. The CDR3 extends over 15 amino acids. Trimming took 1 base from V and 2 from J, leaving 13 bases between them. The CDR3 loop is CASSLTGQVPYEQYF. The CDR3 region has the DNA TGCGCCAGCAGCTTGACGGGGCAGGTCCCCTACGAGCAGTACTTC.

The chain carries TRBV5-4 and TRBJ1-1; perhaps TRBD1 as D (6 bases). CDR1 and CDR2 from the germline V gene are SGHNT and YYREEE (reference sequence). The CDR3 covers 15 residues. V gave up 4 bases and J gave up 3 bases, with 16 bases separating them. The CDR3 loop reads CASSLKGGGDTEAFF. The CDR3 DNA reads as TGTGCCAGCAGCCTCAAGGGGGGTGGGGACACTGAAGCTTTCTTT.

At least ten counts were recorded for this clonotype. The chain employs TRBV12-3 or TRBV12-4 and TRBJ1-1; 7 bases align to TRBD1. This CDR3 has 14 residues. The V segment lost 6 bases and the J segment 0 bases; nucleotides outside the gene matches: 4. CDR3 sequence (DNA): TGTGCCAGCAGCCGACAGGGCCTGAACACTGAAGCTTTCTTT. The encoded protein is CASSRQGLNTEAFF.

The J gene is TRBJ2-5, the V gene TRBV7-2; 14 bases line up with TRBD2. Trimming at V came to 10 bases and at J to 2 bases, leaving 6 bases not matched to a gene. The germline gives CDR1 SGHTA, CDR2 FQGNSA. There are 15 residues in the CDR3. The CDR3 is CATKTSGRDQETQYF. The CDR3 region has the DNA TGTGCCACAAAGACTAGCGGGAGGGATCAAGAGACCCAGTACTTC.

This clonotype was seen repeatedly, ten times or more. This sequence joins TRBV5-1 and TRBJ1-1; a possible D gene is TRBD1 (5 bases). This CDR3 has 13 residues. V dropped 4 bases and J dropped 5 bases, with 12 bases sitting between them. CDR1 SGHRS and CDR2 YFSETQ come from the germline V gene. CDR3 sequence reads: CASSDSGGTEAFF. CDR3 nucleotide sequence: TGCGCCAGCAGCGACAGTGGCGGGACTGAAGCTTTCTTT.

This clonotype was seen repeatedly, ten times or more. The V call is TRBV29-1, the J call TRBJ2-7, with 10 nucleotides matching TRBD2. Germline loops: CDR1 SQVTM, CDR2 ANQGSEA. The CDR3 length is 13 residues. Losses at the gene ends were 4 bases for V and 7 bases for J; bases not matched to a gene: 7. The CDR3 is CSVGTSGIGEQYF. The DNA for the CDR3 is TGCAGCGTTGGTACTAGCGGGATCGGAGAGCAGTACTTC.

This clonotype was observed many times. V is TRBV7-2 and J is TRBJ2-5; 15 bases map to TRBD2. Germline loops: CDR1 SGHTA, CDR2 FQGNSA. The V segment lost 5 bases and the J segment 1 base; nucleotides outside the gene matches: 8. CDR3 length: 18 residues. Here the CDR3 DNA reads TGTGCCAGCAGCACGAGGACTAGCGGGAGGGATATCCAAGAGACCCAGTACTTC. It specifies CASSTRTSGRDIQETQYF.

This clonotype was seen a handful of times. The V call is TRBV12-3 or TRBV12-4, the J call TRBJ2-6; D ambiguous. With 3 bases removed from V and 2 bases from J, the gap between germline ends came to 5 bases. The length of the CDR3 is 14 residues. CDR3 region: CASSLITGANVLTF. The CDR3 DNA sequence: TGTGCCAGCAGTTTGATTACTGGGGCCAACGTCCTGACTTTC.

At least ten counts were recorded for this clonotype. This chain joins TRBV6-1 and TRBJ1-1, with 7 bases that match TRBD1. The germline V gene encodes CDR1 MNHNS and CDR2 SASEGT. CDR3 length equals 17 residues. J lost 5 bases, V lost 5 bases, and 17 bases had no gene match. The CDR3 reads CASSSPPSRQGVTEAFF. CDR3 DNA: TGTGCCAGCAGTTCCCCGCCAAGTAGACAGGGTGTAACTGAAGCTTTCTTT.